This T cell receptor beta chain is from a study of chemoradiotherapy in HPV16-positive cancers. The method was immunoSEQ multiplex PCR; TCRdb's version includes in-frame clones alone and lacks a portion of them. The sample gives more than 3,000 clones, 90% of which show up once; 2% to 2.5% is in the top ten. The sequenced sample was tumor tissue, obtained from a patient who underwent chemoradiotherapy. The sequence was obtained from a human donor with HPV-associated anogenital cancer.

In DNA, the CDR3 is TGTGCCAGCAGCTTAGGACTGATAGGGGACACTGAAGCTTTCTTT. Amino acid sequence: CASSLGLIGDTEAFF. The chain is built from TRBV7-2 and TRBJ1-1; tentative D call: TRBD1 (5 bases). V dropped 1 base and J dropped 3 bases, with 12 bases sitting between them. CDR3 size: 15 residues. CDR1 and CDR2 (germline): SGHTA, FQGNSA.